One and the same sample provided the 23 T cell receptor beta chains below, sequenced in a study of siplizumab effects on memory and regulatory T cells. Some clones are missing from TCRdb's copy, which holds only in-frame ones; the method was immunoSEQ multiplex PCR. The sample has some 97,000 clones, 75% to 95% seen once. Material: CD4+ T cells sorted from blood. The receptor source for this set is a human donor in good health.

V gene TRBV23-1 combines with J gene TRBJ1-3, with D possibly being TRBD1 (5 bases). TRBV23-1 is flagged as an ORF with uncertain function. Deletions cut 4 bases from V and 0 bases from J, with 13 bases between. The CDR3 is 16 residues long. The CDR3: CASSLTKQDSGNTIYF. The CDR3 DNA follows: TGCGCCAGCAGTCTTACCAAACAGGACTCTGGAAACACCATATATTTT.

CDR3 in DNA: TGTGCCAGCAGGGGGTTGCCTGGAAACACCATATATTTT. Translation gives CASRGLPGNTIYF. The gene calls are TRBV2 and TRBJ1-3; D remains unclear. The CDR3 runs 13 residues. Trimming removed 6 bases from V and 2 bases from J, with 8 bases in between. Germline CDR1 SNHLY, CDR2 FYNNEI.

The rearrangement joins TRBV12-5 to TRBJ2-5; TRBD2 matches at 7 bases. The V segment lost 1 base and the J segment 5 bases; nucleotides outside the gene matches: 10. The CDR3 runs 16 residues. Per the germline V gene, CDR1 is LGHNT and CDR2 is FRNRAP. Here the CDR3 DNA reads TGTGCTAGTGGTTTGGGTTCGGGGGGACCCACGGAGACCCAGTACTTC. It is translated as CASGLGSGGPTETQYF.

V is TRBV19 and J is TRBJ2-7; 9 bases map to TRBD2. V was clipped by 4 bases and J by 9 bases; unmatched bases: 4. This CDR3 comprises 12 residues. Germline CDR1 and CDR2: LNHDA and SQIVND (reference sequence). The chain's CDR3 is CASSKAGGTQYF. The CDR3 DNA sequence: TGTGCCAGTAGTAAGGCGGGGGGGACGCAGTACTTC.

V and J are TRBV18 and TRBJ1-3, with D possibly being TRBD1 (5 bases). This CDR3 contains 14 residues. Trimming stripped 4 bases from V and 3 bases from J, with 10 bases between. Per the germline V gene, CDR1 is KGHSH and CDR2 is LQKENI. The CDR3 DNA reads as TGTGCCAGCTCACAATCAGGGTTTGGAAACACCATATATTTT. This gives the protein CASSQSGFGNTIYF.

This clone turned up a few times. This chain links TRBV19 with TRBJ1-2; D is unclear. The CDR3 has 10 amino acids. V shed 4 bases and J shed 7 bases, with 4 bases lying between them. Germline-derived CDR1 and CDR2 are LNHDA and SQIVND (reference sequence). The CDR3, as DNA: TGTGCCAGTAGTAAAGGTGGCTACACCTTC. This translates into CASSKGGYTF.

DNA of the CDR3: TGTGCCAGCAGCTTCGGGACTAGCGGGGGTACGCAGTATTTT. Its translation is CASSFGTSGGTQYF. The chain combines TRBV7-2 with TRBJ2-3; 14 positions match TRBD2. CDR1 SGHTA and CDR2 FQGNSA come from the germline V gene. V shed 3 bases, J shed 8 bases, and the junction held 1 base outside the gene matches. CDR3 length equals 14 residues.

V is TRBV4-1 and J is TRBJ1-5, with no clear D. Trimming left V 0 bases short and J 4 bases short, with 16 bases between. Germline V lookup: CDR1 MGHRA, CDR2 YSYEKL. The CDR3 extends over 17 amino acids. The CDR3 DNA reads TGCGCCAGCAGCCAAGACCCCCAGGCCCTAATAAATCAGCCCCAGCATTTT. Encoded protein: CASSQDPQALINQPQHF.

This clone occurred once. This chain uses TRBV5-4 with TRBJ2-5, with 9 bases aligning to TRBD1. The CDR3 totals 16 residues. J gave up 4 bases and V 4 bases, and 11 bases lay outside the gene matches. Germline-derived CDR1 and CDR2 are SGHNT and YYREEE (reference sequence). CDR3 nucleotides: TGTGCCAGCAGCCGGGCCCGGGACAGGGTAACAGAGACCCAGTACTTC. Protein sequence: CASSRARDRVTETQYF. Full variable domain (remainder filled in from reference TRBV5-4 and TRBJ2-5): ETGVTQSPTHLIKTRGQQVTLRCSSQSGHNTVSWYQQALGQGPQFIFQYYREEENGRGNFPPRFSGLQFPNYSSELNVNALELDDSALYLCASSRARDRVTETQYFGPGTRLLVL.

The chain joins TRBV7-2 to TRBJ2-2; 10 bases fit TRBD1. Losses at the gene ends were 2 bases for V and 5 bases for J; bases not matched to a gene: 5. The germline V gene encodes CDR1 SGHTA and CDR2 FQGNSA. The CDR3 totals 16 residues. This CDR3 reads CASSLPTGGLTGELFF. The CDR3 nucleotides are TGTGCCAGCAGCTTACCGACAGGGGGCTTAACCGGGGAGCTGTTTTTT.

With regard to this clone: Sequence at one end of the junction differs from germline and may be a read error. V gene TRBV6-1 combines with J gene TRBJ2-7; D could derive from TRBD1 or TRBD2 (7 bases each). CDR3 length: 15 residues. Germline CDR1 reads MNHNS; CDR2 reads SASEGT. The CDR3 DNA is TGTGTCAGCAGCCAACCCAGGGGGGGTCGGGACGAGCAGTACTTC. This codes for CVSSQPRGGRDEQYF.

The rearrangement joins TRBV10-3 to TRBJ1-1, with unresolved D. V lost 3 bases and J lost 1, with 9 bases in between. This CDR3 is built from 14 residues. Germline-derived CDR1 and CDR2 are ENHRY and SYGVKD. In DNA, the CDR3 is TGTGCCATCAGTGACCGTGGGAGGAACACTGAAGCTTTCTTT. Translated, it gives CAISDRGRNTEAFF.

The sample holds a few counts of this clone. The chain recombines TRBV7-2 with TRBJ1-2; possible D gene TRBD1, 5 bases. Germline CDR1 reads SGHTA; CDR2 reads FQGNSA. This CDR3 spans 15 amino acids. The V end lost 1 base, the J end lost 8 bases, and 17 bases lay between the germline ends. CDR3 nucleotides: TGTGCCAGCAGCTTAGGGCCGGACGGCGGGGGAGGCTACACCTTC. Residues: CASSLGPDGGGGYTF. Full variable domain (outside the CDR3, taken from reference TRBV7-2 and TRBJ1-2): GAGVSQSPSNKVTEKGKDVELRCDPISGHTALYWYRQSLGQGLEFLIYFQGNSAPDKSGLPSDRFSAERTGGSVSTLTIQRTQQEDSAVYLCASSLGPDGGGGYTFGSGTRLTVV.

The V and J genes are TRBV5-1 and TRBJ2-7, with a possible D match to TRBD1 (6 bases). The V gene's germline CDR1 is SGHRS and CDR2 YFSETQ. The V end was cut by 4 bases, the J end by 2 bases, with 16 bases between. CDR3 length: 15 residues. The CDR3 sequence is CASSATGQSAYEQYF. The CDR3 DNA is TGCGCCAGCAGCGCCACAGGACAGTCCGCCTACGAGCAGTACTTC.

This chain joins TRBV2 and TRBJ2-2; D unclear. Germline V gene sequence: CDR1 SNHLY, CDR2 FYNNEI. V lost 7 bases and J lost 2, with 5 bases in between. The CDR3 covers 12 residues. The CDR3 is CASTINTGELFF. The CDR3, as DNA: TGTGCCAGCACCATTAACACCGGGGAGCTGTTTTTT.

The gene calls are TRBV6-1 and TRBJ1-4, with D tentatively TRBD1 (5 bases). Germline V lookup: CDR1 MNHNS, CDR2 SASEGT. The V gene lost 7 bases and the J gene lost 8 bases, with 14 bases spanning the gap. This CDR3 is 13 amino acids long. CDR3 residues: CASNYKRGEKLFF. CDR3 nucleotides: TGTGCCAGCAATTATAAACGGGGCGAAAAACTGTTTTTT.

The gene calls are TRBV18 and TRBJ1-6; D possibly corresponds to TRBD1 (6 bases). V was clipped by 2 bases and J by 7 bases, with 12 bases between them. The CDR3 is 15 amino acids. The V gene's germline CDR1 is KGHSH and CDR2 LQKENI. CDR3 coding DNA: TGTGCCAGCTCACCATCAGGGGTGGAAAATTCACCCCTCCACTTT. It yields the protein CASSPSGVENSPLHF.

The CDR3 region is CASSMTGTGREQYF. CDR3 DNA sequence: TGTGCCAGTAGTATGACCGGGACAGGGCGCGAGCAGTACTTC. V and J are TRBV19 and TRBJ2-7; 9 bases map to TRBD1. J was trimmed by 6 bases and V by 3 bases; bases with no gene match: 6. Germline V gene data show CDR1 as LNHDA and CDR2 as SQIVND (reference sequence). The CDR3 extends over 14 amino acids.

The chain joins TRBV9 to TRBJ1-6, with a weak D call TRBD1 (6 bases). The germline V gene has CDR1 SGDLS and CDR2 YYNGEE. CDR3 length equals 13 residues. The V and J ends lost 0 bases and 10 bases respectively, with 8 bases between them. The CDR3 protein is CASSVEGGSPLHF. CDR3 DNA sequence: TGTGCCAGCAGCGTAGAGGGGGGCTCACCCCTCCACTTT.

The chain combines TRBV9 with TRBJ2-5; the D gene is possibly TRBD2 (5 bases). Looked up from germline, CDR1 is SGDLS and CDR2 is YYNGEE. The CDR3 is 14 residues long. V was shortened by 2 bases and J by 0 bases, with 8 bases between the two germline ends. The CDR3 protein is CASSVDFYQETQYF. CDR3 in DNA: TGTGCCAGCAGCGTGGACTTCTACCAAGAGACCCAGTACTTC.

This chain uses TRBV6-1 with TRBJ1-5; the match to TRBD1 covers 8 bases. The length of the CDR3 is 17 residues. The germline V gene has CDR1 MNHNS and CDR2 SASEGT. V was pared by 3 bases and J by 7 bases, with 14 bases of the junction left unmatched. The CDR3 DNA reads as TGTGCCAGCAGTGAGGGGACAGGCCTCCTGGCGGTCCAGCCCCAGCATTTT. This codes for CASSEGTGLLAVQPQHF.

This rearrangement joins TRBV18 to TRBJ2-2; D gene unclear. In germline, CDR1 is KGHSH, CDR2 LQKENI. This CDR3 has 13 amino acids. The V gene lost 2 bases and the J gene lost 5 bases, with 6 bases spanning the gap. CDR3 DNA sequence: TGTGCCAGCTCACCAGAACAGACCGGGGAGCTGTTTTTT. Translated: CASSPEQTGELFF.

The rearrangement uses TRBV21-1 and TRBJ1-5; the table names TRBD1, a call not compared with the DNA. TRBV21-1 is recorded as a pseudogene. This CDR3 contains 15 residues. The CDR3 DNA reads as TGTGCCAGCAGCAATAGGCAGGTTAAGAATCAGCCCCAGCATTTT. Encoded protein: CASSNRQVKNQPQHF.